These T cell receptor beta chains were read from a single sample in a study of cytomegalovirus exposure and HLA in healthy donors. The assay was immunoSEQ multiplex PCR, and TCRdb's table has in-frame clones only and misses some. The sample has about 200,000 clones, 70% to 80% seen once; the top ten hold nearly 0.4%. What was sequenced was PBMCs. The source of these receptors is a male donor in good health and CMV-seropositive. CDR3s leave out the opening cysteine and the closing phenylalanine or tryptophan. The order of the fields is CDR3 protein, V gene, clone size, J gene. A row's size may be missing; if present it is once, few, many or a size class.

ASIGSYGYT TRBV25-1 . TRBJ1-2
ASSQGDGTYEQY TRBV11-2 once TRBJ2-7
AWKMTGGSYEQY TRBV30 . .
ASSSADRVAQPQH TRBV27 . TRBJ1-5
ASSLRGGDYEQY TRBV5-6 . TRBJ2-7
ARSARDTNNEQF TRBV9 . TRBJ2-1
ASSLSGGAGNEQF TRBV7-2 . TRBJ2-1
ASSLVRGRVDTQY TRBV11-2 . TRBJ2-3
ASSDKAGVAMNTEAF TRBV9 . TRBJ1-1
TSSQADRGEDITEAF TRBV1 . TRBJ1-1
AISEGRELNTEAF TRBV10-3 . TRBJ1-1
ASSQGQGGPYEQY TRBV4-1 . TRBJ2-7
ASRASDRGATDTQY TRBV27 . TRBJ2-3
ASRAGGPMGGPGELF TRBV9 . TRBJ2-2
AWIFRAALRNYGYT TRBV30 . TRBJ1-2
ATSFRGQGTGELF TRBV15 . TRBJ2-2
ASSGRGGVYGYT TRBV19 few TRBJ1-2
ASAERGGSGEQF TRBV6-4 . TRBJ2-1
ASSSRGLTDTQY TRBV5-6 . TRBJ2-3
ASSPDSSNTEAF TRBV18 once TRBJ1-1
ATSRNRDTPEAF TRBV15 few TRBJ1-1
ASSRGGTANTGELF TRBV11-3 . TRBJ2-2
ASSIPWPGRINYGYT TRBV25-1 once TRBJ1-2
ASSLDLRTDPGNTIY TRBV5-1 . TRBJ1-3
AISEGGQGGNQPQH TRBV10-3 . TRBJ1-5
ASSPGTSGGNEQF TRBV5-1 . TRBJ2-1
ASSYTARGGSYEQY TRBV6-5 . TRBJ2-7
ASSPLWAGNTEAF TRBV5-1 few TRBJ1-1
ASSLFQLREQY TRBV5-4 . TRBJ2-7
ASSLEGRLAGNTIY TRBV5-1 . TRBJ1-3
ASSIGQGGQPQH TRBV19 . TRBJ1-5
ASSQEETWASGSYEQY TRBV4-1 . TRBJ2-7
ASSQADRGDQPQH TRBV4-3 . TRBJ1-5
ASSQQPDRGRLEQY TRBV4-2 . TRBJ2-7
ASSTPTGLLAKNIQY TRBV19 once TRBJ2-4
ASSSGGQETQY TRBV7-3 . TRBJ2-5
ASRQDQETQY TRBV2 once TRBJ2-5
ASSQVAAPVGGEQF TRBV4-3 . TRBJ2-1
ASSPIGTGGNNEQF TRBV27 once TRBJ2-1
ASSLAQRGTLEAF TRBV28 . TRBJ1-1
SVDQGTETQY TRBV29-1 . TRBJ2-5
ASRATGISTDTQY TRBV5-4 . TRBJ2-3
ASTLEPDRGHQPQH TRBV19 once TRBJ1-5
ASRRTDLLLGGANVLT TRBV2 . TRBJ2-6
ASSPRQREKLF TRBV19 . TRBJ1-4
ATSRGSLAGAYNEQF TRBV15 . TRBJ2-1
ASSFSGRASEEQY TRBV7-2 . TRBJ2-7
ASSQGSNEQY TRBV18 . TRBJ2-7
ASSYGGGATAF TRBV6-5 . TRBJ1-1
ASSTQGGTEAF TRBV19 . TRBJ1-1
AWSPTGKNSPLH TRBV30 once TRBJ1-6
ASSPYFSGGAQETQY TRBV4-1 . TRBJ2-5
ASSFGLGADTQY TRBV5-6 . TRBJ2-3
ASSTTGTGVHKEKLF TRBV19 . TRBJ1-4
ASSENPGGRAETQY TRBV6-1 few TRBJ2-5
ASSLRVGANVLT TRBV7-7 . TRBJ2-6
ARSLVATQPGTGSHQGTQY TRBV5-3 . TRBJ2-5